This T cell receptor (beta chain) was profiled in a study of T cells in tuberculosis. The method was immunoSEQ multiplex PCR; TCRdb's version includes in-frame clones alone and lacks a portion of them. This table has tens of thousands of clones, nearly 95% appearing once. The length of the CDR3 is 14 residues. Trimming pared 5 bases from V and 6 bases from J, leaving 13 bases between. Germline V gene lookup returns CDR1 MGHRA and CDR2 YSYEKL. The V and J genes are TRBV4-1 and TRBJ2-2; tentatively, D is TRBD2 (5 bases). Material for sequencing was PBMCs. This receptor was obtained from a donor between 10 and 35 years old with latent tuberculosis or without tuberculosis infection. The CDR3 nucleotides read TGCGCCAGCAGCAAGCTAGCCAGCCCCGGGGAGCTGTTTTTT. Amino acids: CASSKLASPGELFF.